This entry lists 16 T cell receptor beta chains sequenced from one sample in a study of T cell responses to AZD1222 COVID-19 vaccine. Some clones are missing from TCRdb's copy, which holds only in-frame ones; the method was immunoSEQ multiplex PCR. The table shows 98,000 or so clones, with about 91% occurring only once. The specimen comprised peripheral blood, sampled on day 0 of AZD1222 vaccination. The receptors shown here come from an adult in good health.

CDR3 residues: CATSVSGSTDTQYF. CDR3 DNA: TGTGCCACCAGTGTGTCGGGGAGCACAGATACGCAGTATTTT. This rearrangement joins TRBV24-1 to TRBJ2-3; D may be TRBD2 (5 bases). Germline CDR1 reads KGHDR; CDR2 reads SFDVKD. CDR3 length equals 14 residues. The germline V and J ends were trimmed by 5 bases and 0 bases, with 8 bases remaining between them.

This chain joins TRBV3-1 (or the pseudogene TRBV3-2) and TRBJ1-1; D is undetermined. The CDR3 has 14 amino acids. V shed 0 bases and J shed 6 bases, with 11 bases lying between them. CDR1 and CDR2 from the germline V gene are LGHDT and YNNKEL (reference sequence). The CDR3 bases are TGTGCCAGCAGCCAAGAAGGAGGAGGCCCTGAAGCTTTCTTT. Amino acid sequence: CASSQEGGGPEAFF.

J is TRBJ2-1 and V is TRBV4-1; 8 nucleotides agree with TRBD1. Germline V gene data show CDR1 as MGHRA and CDR2 as YSYEKL. J lost 4 bases, V lost 5 bases, and 4 bases had no gene match. CDR3 size: 14 residues. In DNA form, the CDR3 reads TGCGCCAGCAGCTTCCGGGACAGGTACAATGAGCAGTTCTTC. Its protein product is CASSFRDRYNEQFF.

The chain employs TRBV6-5 and TRBJ2-3; TRBD2 matches at 9 bases. The V gene's germline CDR1 is MNHEY and CDR2 SVGAGI. V shed 6 bases and J 8 bases; nucleotides not matched to a gene: 3. The length of the CDR3 is 12 residues. CDR3 coding DNA: TGTGCCAGCAGAGGACTAGCGCGTACGCAGTATTTT. It codes for CASRGLARTQYF.

This chain uses TRBV3-1 (or the pseudogene TRBV3-2) with TRBJ1-5; TRBD1 agrees at 11 bases. The CDR3 consists of 14 residues. V shed 7 bases and J 5 bases; nucleotides not matched to a gene: 4. Per the germline V gene, CDR1 is LGHDT and CDR2 is YNNKEL (reference sequence). The CDR3: CASTKGQGDQPQHF. DNA for the CDR3: TGTGCCAGCACCAAGGGACAGGGGGATCAGCCCCAGCATTTT.

This clone was seen a single time. V is TRBV6-5 and J is TRBJ1-5; 7 bases map to TRBD1. The germline gives CDR1 MNHEY, CDR2 SVGAGI. V shed 6 bases, J shed 3 bases, and the junction held 8 bases outside the gene matches. The CDR3 contains 15 residues. The DNA of the CDR3 is TGTGCCAGCAGAGACAGGGTTTATCCCAATCAGCCCCAGCATTTT. It specifies CASRDRVYPNQPQHF.

The chain combines TRBV30 with TRBJ1-1; no clear D gene. The CDR3 loop spans 12 amino acids. The germline V gene encodes CDR1 GTSNPN and CDR2 SVGIG (reference sequence). Trimming stripped 2 bases from V and 6 bases from J, with 10 bases between. This CDR3 is CAWSRSSAEAFF. CDR3 nucleotides: TGTGCCTGGAGTCGGAGTAGCGCTGAAGCTTTCTTT.

The CDR3 DNA reads as TGTGCCAGCAGCTTGCAGGGGATATACTCTGGAAACACCATATATTTT. It translates to CASSLQGIYSGNTIYF. The V call is TRBV7-6, the J call TRBJ1-3; weak D call: TRBD1 (6 bases). The CDR3 extends over 16 amino acids. CDR1 SGHVS and CDR2 FNYEAQ come from the germline V gene. Trimming removed 3 bases at V and 0 bases at J, with 12 bases between.

This clone showed up many times. The chain uses TRBV5-5 and TRBJ1-1; no clear D. Per germline, CDR1 SGHKS and CDR2 YYEKEE (reference sequence). CDR3 length equals 12 residues. V was shortened by 2 bases and J by 0 bases, with 2 bases between the two germline ends. Written as DNA, the CDR3 is TGTGCCAGCAGCTTTCTGAACACTGAAGCTTTCTTT. This sequence encodes CASSFLNTEAFF.

The chain joins TRBV4-1 to TRBJ2-7, with 7 bases aligning to TRBD1. The germline CDR1 and CDR2 sequences are MGHRA and YSYEKL. V was clipped by 3 bases and J by 5 bases; unmatched bases: 7. This CDR3 comprises 14 residues. The CDR3 loop is CASSQTRQGHEQYF. The CDR3 DNA reads TGCGCCAGCAGCCAGACCCGACAGGGCCACGAGCAGTACTTC.

This clone was recorded once. CDR3 protein: CASSAGGAGNTEAFF. The CDR3 region has the DNA TGTGCCAGCAGCGCGGGGGGGGCAGGGAACACTGAAGCTTTCTTT. This chain connects TRBV9 to TRBJ1-1, with D possibly being TRBD1 (6 bases). Trimming stripped 3 bases from V and 1 base from J, with 13 bases between. Looked up from germline, CDR1 is SGDLS and CDR2 is YYNGEE. The CDR3 consists of 15 residues.

V is TRBV6-5 and J is TRBJ1-5; unclear D gene. The CDR3 has 13 residues. The germline gives CDR1 MNHEY, CDR2 SVGAGI. The ends were cut back, 7 bases at V and 2 bases at J, with 9 bases in the middle. This CDR3 reads CASIDGGNQPQHF. For the CDR3, the DNA is TGTGCCAGCATCGACGGAGGCAATCAGCCCCAGCATTTT.

As regards this clone: Additional DNA sequences in this sample encode the identical CDR3. The rearrangement joins TRBV20-1 to TRBJ2-5; no definite D call. V lost 0 bases to trimming and J lost 2 bases, with 1 base between them. CDR3 length equals 11 residues. Looked up from germline, CDR1 is DFQATT and CDR2 is SNEGSKA (reference sequence). The CDR3 loop reads CSAREQETQYF. CDR3 DNA: TGCAGTGCTAGAGAGCAAGAGACCCAGTACTTC.

J is TRBJ2-3 and V is TRBV7-6, with TRBD2 matching 7 bases. The trim removed 5 bases at V and 2 bases at J, leaving 16 bases unmatched. Germline assignment: CDR1 SGHVS and CDR2 FNYEAQ. CDR3 length: 18 residues. The CDR3 here is CASSPSLSSGDYTDTQYF. CDR3 coding DNA: TGTGCCAGCAGCCCGTCGCTTAGCTCGGGGGACTACACAGATACGCAGTATTTT.

J is TRBJ2-5 and V is TRBV5-1, with 7 bases matching TRBD2. From germline, CDR1 is SGHRS and CDR2 YFSETQ. With V trimmed by 2 bases and J by 1 base, 8 bases remained unmatched. The CDR3 totals 16 residues. CDR3 sequence: CASSFNSGGGQETQYF. Here the CDR3 DNA reads TGCGCCAGCAGCTTCAATAGTGGGGGGGGCCAAGAGACCCAGTACTTC.

Only a few counts were recorded for this clone. V gene TRBV4-2 combines with J gene TRBJ1-5; tentatively, D is TRBD1 (6 bases). The CDR3 length is 14 residues. Germline V gives CDR1 LGHNA, CDR2 YNFKEQ. The ends were cut back, 1 base at V and 4 bases at J, with 8 bases in the middle. The CDR3 coding sequence is TGTGCCAGCAGCCAAGGGACAGAGAATCAGCCCCAGCATTTT. It is translated as CASSQGTENQPQHF.